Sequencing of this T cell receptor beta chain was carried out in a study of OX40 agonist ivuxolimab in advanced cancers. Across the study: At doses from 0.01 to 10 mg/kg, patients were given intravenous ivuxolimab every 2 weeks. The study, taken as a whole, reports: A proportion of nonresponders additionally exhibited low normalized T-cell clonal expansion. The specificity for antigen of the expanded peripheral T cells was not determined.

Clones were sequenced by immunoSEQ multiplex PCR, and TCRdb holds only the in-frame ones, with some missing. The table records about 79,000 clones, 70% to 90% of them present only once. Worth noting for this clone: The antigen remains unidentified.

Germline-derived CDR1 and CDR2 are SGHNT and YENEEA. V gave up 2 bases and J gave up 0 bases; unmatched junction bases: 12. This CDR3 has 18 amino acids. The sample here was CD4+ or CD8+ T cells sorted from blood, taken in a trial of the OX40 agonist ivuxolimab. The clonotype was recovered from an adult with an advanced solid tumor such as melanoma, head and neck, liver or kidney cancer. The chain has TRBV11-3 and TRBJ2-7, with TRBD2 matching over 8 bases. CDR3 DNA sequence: TGTGCCAGCAGCTTATTGTCTGAGAAGCGGGGGAGCTCCTACGAGCAGTACTTC. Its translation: CASSLLSEKRGSSYEQYF.